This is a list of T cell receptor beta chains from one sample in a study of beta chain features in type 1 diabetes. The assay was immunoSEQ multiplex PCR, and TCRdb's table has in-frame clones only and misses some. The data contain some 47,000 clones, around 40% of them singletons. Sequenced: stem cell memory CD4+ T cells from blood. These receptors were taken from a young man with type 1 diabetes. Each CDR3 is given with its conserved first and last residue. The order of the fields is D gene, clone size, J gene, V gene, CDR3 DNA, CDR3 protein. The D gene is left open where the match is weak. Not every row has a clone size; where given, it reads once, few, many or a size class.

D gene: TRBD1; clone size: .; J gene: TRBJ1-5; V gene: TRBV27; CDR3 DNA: TGTGCCAGCAGTCCACTAGGGACAGGGCAGATAGTGGGTCAGCCCCAGCATTTT; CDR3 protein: CASSPLGTGQIVGQPQHF
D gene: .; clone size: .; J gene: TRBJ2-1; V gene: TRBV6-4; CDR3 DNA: TGTGCCAGCAAATTAGCGGAGAGCTCCTACAATGAGCAGTTCTTC; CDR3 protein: CASKLAESSYNEQFF
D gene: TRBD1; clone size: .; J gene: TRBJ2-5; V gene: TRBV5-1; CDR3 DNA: TGCGCCAGCAGCTTGGTTCTTGGACAGGATCAAGGGACCCAGTACTTC; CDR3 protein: CASSLVLGQDQGTQYF
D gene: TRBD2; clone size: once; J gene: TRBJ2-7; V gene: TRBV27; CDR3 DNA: TGTGCCAGCAGTTTGCATTCTAGCGGTATTCTCTACGAGCAGTACTTC; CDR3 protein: CASSLHSSGILYEQYF
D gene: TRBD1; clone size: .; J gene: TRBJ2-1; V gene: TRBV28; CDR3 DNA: TGTGCCAGCAGTCCCCTCGACAGGGTTGAGCAGTTCTTC; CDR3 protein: CASSPLDRVEQFF
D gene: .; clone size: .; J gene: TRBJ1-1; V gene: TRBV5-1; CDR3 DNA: TGCGCCAGCAGCCGGGTCCTCAACACTGAAGCTTTCTTT; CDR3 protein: CASSRVLNTEAFF
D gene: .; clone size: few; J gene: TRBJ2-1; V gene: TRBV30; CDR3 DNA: TGTGCCTACGGGACAGAGCAGTTCTTC; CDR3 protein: CAYGTEQFF
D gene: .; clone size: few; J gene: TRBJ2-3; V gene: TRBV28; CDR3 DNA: TGTGCCAGCAGTTTATCCGGGTATACGCAGTATTTT; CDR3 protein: CASSLSGYTQYF
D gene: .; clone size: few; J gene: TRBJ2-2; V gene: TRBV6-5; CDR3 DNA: TGTGCCAGCAGTTCCCATGGGCAGGGGGGTTTCGGGGAGCTGTTTTTT; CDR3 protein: CASSSHGQGGFGELFF
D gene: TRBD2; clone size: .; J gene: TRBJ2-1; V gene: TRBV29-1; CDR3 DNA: TGCAGCGTTGCCGGACTAGGTTCCTACAATGAGCAGTTCTTC; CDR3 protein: CSVAGLGSYNEQFF
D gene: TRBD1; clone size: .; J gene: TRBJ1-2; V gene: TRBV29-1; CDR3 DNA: TGCAGCGTTGAACAGGGGGGGACAGGGGTTCGGGGCTACACCTTC; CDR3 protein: CSVEQGGTGVRGYTF
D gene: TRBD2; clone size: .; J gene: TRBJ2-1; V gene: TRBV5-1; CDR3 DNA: TGCGCCAGCAGCGTCGGACTAGCTTCCTACAATGAGCAGTTCTTC; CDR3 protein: CASSVGLASYNEQFF
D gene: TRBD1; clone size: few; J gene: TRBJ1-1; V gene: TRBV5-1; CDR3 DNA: TGCGCCAGCAGCGCGGACAGGGGCAAAGCTTTCTTT; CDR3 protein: CASSADRGKAFF
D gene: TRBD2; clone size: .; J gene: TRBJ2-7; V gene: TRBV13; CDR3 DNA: TGTGCCAGCAGCCGGACTAGTAGCGGGAGGGCCTACGAGCAGTACTTC; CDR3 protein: CASSRTSSGRAYEQYF
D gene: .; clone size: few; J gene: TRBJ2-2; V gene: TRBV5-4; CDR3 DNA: TGTGCCAGCAGCTTGCTTGACACCGGGGAGCTGTTTTTT; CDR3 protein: CASSLLDTGELFF
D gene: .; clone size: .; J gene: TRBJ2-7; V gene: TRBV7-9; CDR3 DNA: TGTGCCAGCAGGGCCCTTAGGGGCGGTAACTCCTACGAGCAGTACTTC; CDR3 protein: CASRALRGGNSYEQYF
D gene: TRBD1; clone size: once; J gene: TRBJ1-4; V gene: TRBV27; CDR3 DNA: TGTGCCAGCAGTCCGTGGACAGGCAGTGAAAAACTGTTTTTT; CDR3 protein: CASSPWTGSEKLFF
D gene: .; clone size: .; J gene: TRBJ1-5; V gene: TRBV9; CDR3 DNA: TGTGCCAGCAGCGTAGACGTCAGTCAGCCCCAGCATTTT; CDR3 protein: CASSVDVSQPQHF
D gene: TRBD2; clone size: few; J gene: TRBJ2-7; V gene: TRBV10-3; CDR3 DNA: TGTGCCATCAAGACCGCAGCGGGAGTGAGTTACGAGCAGTACTTC; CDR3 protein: CAIKTAAGVSYEQYF
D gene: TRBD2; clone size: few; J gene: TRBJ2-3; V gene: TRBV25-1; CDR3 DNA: TGTGCCAGCAGTGACTGGGGGGGGACAGATACGCAGTATTTT; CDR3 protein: CASSDWGGTDTQYF
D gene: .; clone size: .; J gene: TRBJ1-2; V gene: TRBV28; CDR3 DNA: TGTGCCAGCAGTCCAGGCTACTATGGCTACACCTTC; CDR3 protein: CASSPGYYGYTF
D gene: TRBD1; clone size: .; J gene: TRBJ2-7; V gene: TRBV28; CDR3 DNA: TGTGCCAGCAGTAACCGGGACAGTCACGAGCAGTACTTC; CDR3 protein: CASSNRDSHEQYF
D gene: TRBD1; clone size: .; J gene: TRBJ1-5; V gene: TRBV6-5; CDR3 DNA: TGTGCCAGCAGTCTGACAGGGGGTCGCAATCAGCCCCAGCATTTT; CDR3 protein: CASSLTGGRNQPQHF
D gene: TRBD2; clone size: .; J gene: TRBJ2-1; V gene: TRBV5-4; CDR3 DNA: TGTGCCAGCAGCTTTGGACTAGCGGGGAGGGGTGAGCAGTTCTTC; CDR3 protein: CASSFGLAGRGEQFF
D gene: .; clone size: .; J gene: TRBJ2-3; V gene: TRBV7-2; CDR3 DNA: TGTGCCAGCAGCTCTAGGTCTACCCGCGGCACAGATACGCAGTATTTT; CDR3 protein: CASSSRSTRGTDTQYF
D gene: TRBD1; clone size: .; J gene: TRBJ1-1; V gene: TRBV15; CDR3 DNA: TGTGCCACCAGCCTTAGGACAGGGATCCCAGCTTTCTTT; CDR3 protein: CATSLRTGIPAFF
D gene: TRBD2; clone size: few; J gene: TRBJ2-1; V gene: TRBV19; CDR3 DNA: TGTGCCAGTAGTATAGAGGGCGGGAGAGGTTCTAATGAGCAGTTCTTC; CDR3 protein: CASSIEGGRGSNEQFF
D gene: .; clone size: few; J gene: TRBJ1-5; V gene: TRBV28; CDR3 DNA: TGTGCCAGCAATAACGGAGGAATTGGGCAGCCCCAGCATTTT; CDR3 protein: CASNNGGIGQPQHF
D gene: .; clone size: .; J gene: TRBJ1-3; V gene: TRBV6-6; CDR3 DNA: TGTGCCAGCAGTTACTCCGGGAGCTCTGGAAACACCATATATTTT; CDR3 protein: CASSYSGSSGNTIYF
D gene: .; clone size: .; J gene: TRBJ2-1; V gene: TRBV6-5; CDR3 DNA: TGTGCCAGCACATCGGACTACTCCCTTGGGAATGAGCAGTTCTTC; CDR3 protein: CASTSDYSLGNEQFF
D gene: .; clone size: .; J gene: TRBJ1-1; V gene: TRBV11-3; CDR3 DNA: TGTGCCAGCAGCTTAGGGGGCGGCAGGGAAGCTTTCTTT; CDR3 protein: CASSLGGGREAFF
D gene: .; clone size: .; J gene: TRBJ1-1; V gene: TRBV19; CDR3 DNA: TGTGCCAGTAGTATTCAGGGGCTCACGAACACTGAAGCTTTCTTT; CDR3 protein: CASSIQGLTNTEAFF
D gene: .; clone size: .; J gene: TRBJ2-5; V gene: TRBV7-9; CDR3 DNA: TGTGCCAGCAGCCCGTACCAAGAGACCCAGTACTTC; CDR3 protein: CASSPYQETQYF
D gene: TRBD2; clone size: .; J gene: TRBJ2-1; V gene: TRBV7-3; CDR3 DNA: TGTGCCAGCAGCTTAACGAGCGCTAGCGGTTCCTACAATGAGCAGTTCTTC; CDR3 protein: CASSLTSASGSYNEQFF
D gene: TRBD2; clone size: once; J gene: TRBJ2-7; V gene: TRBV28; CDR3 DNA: TGTGCCAGCAGCCCCCTAGCGGGAGGCCGCTACGAGCAGTACTTC; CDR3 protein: CASSPLAGGRYEQYF
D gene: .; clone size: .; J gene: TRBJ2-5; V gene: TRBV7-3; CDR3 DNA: TGTGCCAGCAGCTTACAGGGTCTGGGGGAGACCCAGTACTTC; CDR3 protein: CASSLQGLGETQYF
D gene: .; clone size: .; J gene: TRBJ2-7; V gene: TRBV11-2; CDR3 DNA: TGTGCCAGCAGCTTATACTACGAGCAGTACTTC; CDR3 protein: CASSLYYEQYF
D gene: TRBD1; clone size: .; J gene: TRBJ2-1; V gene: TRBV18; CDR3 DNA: TGTGCCAGCTCACAGTTGGGACAGGGGGCGAATGAGCAGTTCTTC; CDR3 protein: CASSQLGQGANEQFF
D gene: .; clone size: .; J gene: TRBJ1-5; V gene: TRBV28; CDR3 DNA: TGTGCCAGCAGTTTCCGGGGGAGGGGTAGCAATCAGCCCCAGCATTTT; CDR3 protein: CASSFRGRGSNQPQHF
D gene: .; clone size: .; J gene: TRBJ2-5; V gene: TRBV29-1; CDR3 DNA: TGCAGCGGCGGACAACTGGGGGAGACCCAGTACTTC; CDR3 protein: CSGGQLGETQYF
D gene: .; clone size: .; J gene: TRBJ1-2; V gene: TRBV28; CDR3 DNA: TGTGCCAGCAGTTTAGGTGTATGGGCCAGGGGCTACACCTTC; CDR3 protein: CASSLGVWARGYTF
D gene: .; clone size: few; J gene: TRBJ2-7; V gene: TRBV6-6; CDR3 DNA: TGTGCCAGCAGTCGGGGTCCCCTCTACGAGCAGTACTTC; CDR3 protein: CASSRGPLYEQYF
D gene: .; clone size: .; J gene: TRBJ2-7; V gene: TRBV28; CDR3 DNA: TGTGCCAGCAGGGGGGCTTTATTCTACGAGCAGTACTTC; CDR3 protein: CASRGALFYEQYF
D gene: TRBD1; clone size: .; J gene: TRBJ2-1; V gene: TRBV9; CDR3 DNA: TGTGCCAGCAGCCCCCCCGTCGGACAGGGTGTATTCAATGAGCAGTTCTTC; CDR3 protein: CASSPPVGQGVFNEQFF
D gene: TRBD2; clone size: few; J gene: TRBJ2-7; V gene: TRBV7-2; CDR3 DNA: TGTGCCAGCAGCTTCTTGGCTAGCGGGAGCCACGAGCAGTACTTC; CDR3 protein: CASSFLASGSHEQYF
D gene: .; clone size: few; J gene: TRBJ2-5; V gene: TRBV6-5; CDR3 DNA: TGTGCCAGCAGTTATGCGGGGACGGGAGAGACCCAGTACTTC; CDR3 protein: CASSYAGTGETQYF
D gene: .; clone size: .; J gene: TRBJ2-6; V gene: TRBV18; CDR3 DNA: TGTGCCAGCTCAGGACTGTCTAGGGCCAACGTCCTGACTTTC; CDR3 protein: CASSGLSRANVLTF
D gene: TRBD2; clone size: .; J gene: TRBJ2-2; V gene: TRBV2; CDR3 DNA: TGTGCCAGCAGTGCCCGACTAGCTGGCGGGGAGCTGTTTTTT; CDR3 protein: CASSARLAGGELFF